The 25 T cell receptor beta chains given below trace back to one sample, sequenced in a study of blood T cell repertoires in COVID-19. Sequencing used immunoSEQ multiplex PCR; TCRdb keeps in-frame clones, though not all of them. The repertoire holds 100,000 to 150,000 clones, with 80% to 90% as singletons. Input material: peripheral blood. The receptor set was obtained from a man in his 60s with COVID-19, enrolled during active disease.

The chain couples TRBV5-1 to TRBJ1-4; D perhaps matches TRBD1 (6 bases). Germline assignment: CDR1 SGHRS and CDR2 YFSETQ. V lost 3 bases, J lost 5 bases, and 11 bases lay in between. There are 14 residues in the CDR3. As DNA, the CDR3 is TGCGCCAGCAGCTCCGGACAGACGAATGAAAAACTGTTTTTT. Protein product: CASSSGQTNEKLFF.

The rearrangement joins TRBV10-3 to TRBJ1-1; D is unresolved. This CDR3 is 16 amino acids long. Trimming took 7 bases from V and 0 from J, leaving 18 bases between them. The germline gives CDR1 ENHRY, CDR2 SYGVKD. The CDR3 bases are TGTGCCATCAAGGGAGGTCAAGGTGGTATGAACACTGAAGCTTTCTTT. Translation gives CAIKGGQGGMNTEAFF.

This clone was counted a few times. J is TRBJ1-2 and V is TRBV6-2 or TRBV6-3; D may be TRBD1 (5 bases). Germline CDR1 is MNHEY and CDR2 is SVGEGT. Trimming removed 0 bases from V and 6 bases from J, with 14 bases in between. CDR3 size: 15 residues. The CDR3 DNA reads TGTGCCAGCAGTTACTCCGGTGGGGGGTTGAATGGCTACACCTTC. Translation: CASSYSGGGLNGYTF.

Remarks on this clone: The sample has other DNA sequences that encode this CDR3 too. The chain combines TRBV7-8 with TRBJ1-3; D ambiguous. Germline V gene data show CDR1 as SGHVS and CDR2 as FQNEAQ. V was shortened by 1 base and J by 0 bases, with 4 bases between the two germline ends. This CDR3 spans 14 amino acids. The CDR3 loop reads CASSLGSSGNTIYF. CDR3 in DNA: TGTGCCAGCAGCTTAGGGAGCTCTGGAAACACCATATATTTT.

The gene calls are TRBV30 and TRBJ2-2; 8 bases are a match to TRBD2. The length of the CDR3 is 18 residues. Losses at the gene ends were 0 bases for V and 3 bases for J; bases not matched to a gene: 12. Germline V lookup: CDR1 GTSNPN, CDR2 SVGIG (reference sequence). The CDR3 sequence: CAWSVLQAGVLYTGELFF. Written as DNA, the CDR3 is TGTGCCTGGAGTGTACTCCAAGCGGGGGTCTTGTACACCGGGGAGCTGTTTTTT.

For the CDR3, the DNA is TGTGCCACCACCGGCAGCGGGGGGGCGGACACCGGGGAGCTGTTTTTT. This gives the protein CATTGSGGADTGELFF. The chain couples TRBV10-3 to TRBJ2-2; the match to TRBD2 covers 10 bases. The CDR3 has 16 amino acids. The V gene's germline CDR1 is ENHRY and CDR2 SYGVKD. V lost 10 bases to trimming and J lost 3 bases; unmatched junction nucleotides: 11.

The CDR3 spells CSVGDQADGYTF. DNA of the CDR3: TGCAGCGTTGGTGACCAAGCGGATGGCTACACCTTC. The chain has TRBV29-1 and TRBJ1-2, with D unresolved. Germline V lookup: CDR1 SQVTM, CDR2 ANQGSEA. The length of the CDR3 is 12 residues. Trimming removed 4 bases from V and 6 bases from J, with 12 bases in between.

This chain uses TRBV28 with TRBJ1-4; 10 positions match TRBD1. Looked up from germline, CDR1 is MDHEN and CDR2 is SYDVKM. The CDR3 sequence is 15 residues long. V trimming: 5 bases; J trimming: 4 bases; junction bases outside the gene matches: 4. CDR3 sequence reads: CASSVRTGGNEKLFF. CDR3 DNA sequence: TGTGCCAGCAGTGTCAGGACAGGGGGTAATGAAAAACTGTTTTTT.

This rearrangement joins TRBV5-4 to TRBJ2-1, with TRBD2 matching over 9 bases. With V trimmed by 6 bases and J by 0 bases, 13 bases remained unmatched. Germline CDR1 is SGHNT and CDR2 is YYREEE (reference sequence). This CDR3 has 18 amino acids. Here the CDR3 reads CASMGVSGGRSSYNEQFF. The CDR3, as DNA: TGTGCCAGCATGGGGGTTAGCGGGGGCCGAAGCTCCTACAATGAGCAGTTCTTC. Full variable domain (outside the CDR3, taken from reference TRBV5-4 and TRBJ2-1): ETGVTQSPTHLIKTRGQQVTLRCSSQSGHNTVSWYQQALGQGPQFIFQYYREEENGRGNFPPRFSGLQFPNYSSELNVNALELDDSALYLCASMGVSGGRSSYNEQFFGPGTRLTVL.

J is TRBJ1-4 and V is TRBV18; D gene unclear. Per germline, CDR1 KGHSH and CDR2 LQKENI. Between the trimmed V and J ends, which lost 2 bases and 3 bases, there was a span of 10 bases. This CDR3 has 15 amino acids. The CDR3 DNA sequence: TGTGCCAGCTCACCATTACAGACGCCTAATGAAAAACTGTTTTTT. It specifies CASSPLQTPNEKLFF.

The chain combines TRBV4-3 with TRBJ1-2; D possibly corresponds to TRBD1 (5 bases). Between the trimmed V and J ends, which lost 1 base and 0 bases, there was a span of 9 bases. The CDR3 is 15 residues long. CDR1 is LGHNA, CDR2 YSLEER, per germline. The CDR3 sequence: CASSQGGASNYGYTF. As DNA, the CDR3 is TGCGCCAGCAGCCAAGGCGGGGCTTCTAACTATGGCTACACCTTC.

The J gene is TRBJ1-2, the V gene TRBV6-1; TRBD1 is a possible D gene (6 bases). The CDR3 covers 16 residues. Between the trimmed V and J ends, which lost 2 bases and 6 bases, there was a span of 19 bases. Looked up from germline, CDR1 is MNHNS and CDR2 is SASEGT. The DNA of the CDR3 is TGTGCCAGCAGTGAAAACCGTCTCCGGGACACCCATGGCTACACCTTC. It is translated as CASSENRLRDTHGYTF.

V usage is TRBV19 and J usage is TRBJ2-3, with 9 nucleotides matching TRBD2. This CDR3 contains 15 residues. After removal of 5 bases from V and 6 bases from J, the junction contained 9 bases not matched to a gene. Germline CDR1 is LNHDA and CDR2 is SQIVND (reference sequence). The CDR3 nucleotides are TGTGCCAGTAGTTCTCCAGCGGGGGGATGGGATACGCAGTATTTT. Protein sequence: CASSSPAGGWDTQYF.

The J gene is TRBJ1-4, the V gene TRBV7-9, with 7 bases fitting TRBD1. The CDR3 consists of 12 residues. J lost 17 bases, V lost 0 bases, and 6 bases had no gene match. Germline CDR1 is SEHNR and CDR2 is FQNEAQ (reference sequence). CDR3 nucleotide sequence: TGTGCCAGCAGCTTAGCGCGGGACAGACTATTTTTT. Residues: CASSLARDRLFF.

The chain uses TRBV7-8 and TRBJ1-2; D not resolved. The V end lost 1 base, the J end lost 4 bases, and 10 bases lay between the germline ends. CDR1 is SGHVS, CDR2 FQNEAQ, per germline. The CDR3 runs 14 residues. CDR3 sequence reads: CASSLVGRSYGYTF. In DNA, the CDR3 is TGTGCCAGCAGCTTAGTAGGCAGGTCCTATGGCTACACCTTC.

This clone was seen just once. This rearrangement joins TRBV7-2 to TRBJ1-1; unclear D gene. CDR1 and CDR2 from the germline V gene are SGHTA and FQGNSA. V lost 6 bases and J 10 bases, leaving 24 bases between the germline ends. The CDR3 is 15 residues long. In DNA, the CDR3 is TGTGCCAGCAGAGGCCCGCGAGAGCCTCTGGCAGGAGCTTTCTTT. Residues: CASRGPREPLAGAFF.

The CDR3 DNA sequence: TGTGCCACCAGCGATTCTCAGGGGGCATGGTATGGCTACACCTTC. This translates into CATSDSQGAWYGYTF. This chain connects TRBV15 to TRBJ1-2, with 8 bases aligning to TRBD1. This CDR3 has 15 residues. Germline CDR1 and CDR2: LNHNV and YYDKDF (reference sequence). With V trimmed by 5 bases and J by 5 bases, 10 bases remained unmatched.

The chain links TRBV27 to TRBJ2-1; maybe TRBD1 (5 bases). The CDR3 contains 11 residues. The germline V and J ends were trimmed by 2 bases and 13 bases, with 9 bases remaining between them. The germline CDR1 and CDR2 sequences are MNHEY and SMNVEV (reference sequence). In nucleotides, the CDR3 is TGTGCCAGCAGTTTAGGGGCCATTCAGTTCTTC. It yields the protein CASSLGAIQFF.

The rearrangement uses TRBV28 and TRBJ1-5; maybe TRBD1 (5 bases). This CDR3 has 16 residues. Germline loops: CDR1 MDHEN, CDR2 SYDVKM. Trimming cost V 0 bases and J 1 base, with 10 bases left between them. The CDR3 DNA sequence: TGTGCCAGCAGTTTATGGGGGCAACCAAGCAATCAGCCCCAGCATTTT. As protein: CASSLWGQPSNQPQHF.

This clone was seen a single time. This chain uses TRBV7-9 with TRBJ1-1; 8 bases match TRBD1. The CDR3 runs to 16 residues. J lost 3 bases, V lost 2 bases, and 8 bases had no gene match. Germline-derived CDR1 and CDR2 are SEHNR and FQNEAQ (reference sequence). In DNA form, the CDR3 reads TGTGCCAGCAGCTTATGGGCAGGGGGCCATCACACTGAAGCTTTCTTT. This encodes CASSLWAGGHHTEAFF.

J is TRBJ2-2 and V is TRBV3-1 (or the pseudogene TRBV3-2), with D possibly TRBD2 on 7 matching bases. With 0 bases removed from V and 6 bases from J, the gap between germline ends came to 8 bases. This CDR3 comprises 14 residues. Germline CDR1 reads LGHDT; CDR2 reads YNNKEL (reference sequence). The CDR3 DNA reads TGTGCCAGCAGCCAAGAAGGGGGGGCCGGGGAGCTGTTTTTT. It translates to CASSQEGGAGELFF.

The V call is TRBV29-1, the J call TRBJ1-1; unclear D gene. The V gene lost 4 bases and the J gene lost 5 bases, with 14 bases spanning the gap. The CDR3 has 13 amino acids. Per germline, CDR1 SQVTM and CDR2 ANQGSEA. The chain's CDR3 is CSVGTGLATEAFF. In nucleotides, the CDR3 is TGCAGCGTTGGTACGGGGTTAGCAACTGAAGCTTTCTTT. The whole variable domain, remainder taken from reference TRBV29-1 and TRBJ1-1, is SAVISQKPSRDICQRGTSLTIQCQVDSQVTMMFWYRQQPGQSLTLIATANQGSEATYESGFVIDKFPISRPNLTFSTLTVSNMSPEDSSIYLCSVGTGLATEAFFGQGTRLTVV.

This sequence joins TRBV6-5 and TRBJ1-1, with D possibly being TRBD1 (5 bases). Trimming removed 4 bases from V and 1 base from J, with 13 bases in between. Germline V gene data show CDR1 as MNHEY and CDR2 as SVGAGI. The CDR3 contains 15 residues. The DNA of the CDR3 is TGTGCCAGCAGTTCACGGACATCCACGAACACTGAAGCTTTCTTT. Amino acid sequence: CASSSRTSTNTEAFF.

The rearrangement links TRBV5-6 to TRBJ2-1; the match to TRBD1 covers 8 bases. CDR1 is SGHDT, CDR2 YYEEEE, per germline. The CDR3 is 16 residues long. Trimming at V came to 4 bases and at J to 5 bases, leaving 11 bases not matched to a gene. DNA of the CDR3: TGTGCCAGCAGCAAAGGGACAGGCCTAGCTAACAATGAGCAGTTCTTC. Amino acid sequence: CASSKGTGLANNEQFF. The full variable domain, its missing parts supplied by reference TRBV5-6 and TRBJ2-1, is DAGVTQSPTHLIKTRGQQVTLRCSPKSGHDTVSWYQQALGQGPQFIFQYYEEEERQRGNFPDRFSGHQFPNYSSELNVNALLLGDSALYLCASSKGTGLANNEQFFGPGTRLTVL.

The chain carries TRBV7-3 and TRBJ1-1; 10 positions match TRBD1. Unmatched junction bases numbered 2, after V lost 3 bases and J lost 7 bases. This CDR3 has 13 amino acids. CDR1 and CDR2 (germline): SGHTA, FQGTGA. For the CDR3, the DNA is TGTGCCAGCAGCTTGGGACAGGGGAGTGAAGCTTTCTTT. This sequence encodes CASSLGQGSEAFF.